These 20 T cell receptor beta chains share one sample of origin, sequenced in a study of low-dose radiotherapy and immunotherapy resistance in tumors. Alpha- and beta-chain coverage of first-strand cDNA came from TRAV- and TRBV-specific primers. The authors ran 15 to 25 PCR cycles to amplify TCRs with a constant-region primer and V-primer adapter. TCRdb fed the reads into MiXCR, producing one record per CDR3 protein. The sample lists 30,000 to 50,000 distinct CDR3 sequences, roughly 28% seen once, with around 4% in the top ten. As for time point: before trial treatment. The starting material was PBMCs, obtained before treatment. Receptor source: a male donor with gallbladder cancer.

The chain couples TRBV28 to TRBJ2-1, with a weak D call TRBD2 (9 bases). Germline CDR1 MDHEN, CDR2 SYDVKM. The CDR3 consists of 21 residues. Trimming removed 7 bases from V and 4 bases from J, with 35 bases in between. The CDR3: CASNTGGKTTASGTPYNEQFF. The CDR3 DNA follows: TGTGCCAGCAACACAGGGGGTAAGACGACCGCTAGCGGGACACCGTACAATGAGCAGTTCTTC.

This clonotype was recorded many times. This sequence may be a read error, since a much larger clone differs from it by one base. The chain recombines TRBV19 with TRBJ2-3; the D gene is possibly TRBD2 (6 bases). CDR3 size: 14 residues. Germline V CDR1 and CDR2: LNHDA, SQIVND (reference sequence). CDR3 amino acids: CASEIDGSTDAQYF. The CDR3 DNA reads as TGTGCCTCCGAAATTGACGGGAGCACAGATGCGCAGTATTTT. Full variable domain (missing parts from reference TRBV19 and TRBJ2-3): DGGITQSPKYLFRKEGQNVTLSCEQNLNHDAMYWYRQDPGQGLRLIYYSQIVNDFQKGDIAEGYSVSREKKESFPLTVTSAQKNPTAFYLCASEIDGSTDAQYFGPGTRLTVL.

The V call is TRBV3-1, the J call TRBJ1-1, with D possibly being TRBD1 (5 bases). Germline V gene data show CDR1 as LGHDT and CDR2 as YNNKEL (reference sequence). The CDR3 is 14 amino acids. V lost 1 base and J 4 bases, leaving 10 bases between the germline ends. The CDR3 DNA reads as TGTGCCAGCAGCCAAGTAGACGGGGGCACTGAAGCTTTCTTT. Translating gives CASSQVDGGTEAFF.

This clonotype was seen more than once but under ten times. The rearrangement uses TRBV10-3 and TRBJ2-7; D possibly matches TRBD1 or TRBD2 (6 bases each). CDR1 and CDR2 (germline): ENHRY, SYGVKD. The V end was cut by 4 bases, the J end by 1 base, with 14 bases between. The CDR3 loop spans 15 amino acids. CDR3 loop: CAISGGARWSYEQYF. CDR3 in DNA: TGTGCCATCAGTGGGGGGGCTAGGTGGTCCTACGAGCAGTACTTC.

This clonotype showed up many times. The chain links TRBV7-6 to TRBJ2-1, with D unclear. Germline-derived CDR1 and CDR2 are SGHVS and FNYEAQ. The V end lost 6 bases, the J end lost 0 bases, and 15 bases lay between the germline ends. The CDR3 has 16 residues. The CDR3 loop reads CASSPGDRRSYNEQFF. DNA for the CDR3: TGTGCCAGCAGTCCCGGAGACCGCCGCTCCTACAATGAGCAGTTCTTC.

This clonotype was detected only a few times. This rearrangement joins TRBV12-3 or TRBV12-4 to TRBJ1-5; D is possibly TRBD1 (5 bases). The CDR3 consists of 14 residues. The V gene lost 1 base and the J gene lost 6 bases, with 10 bases spanning the gap. CDR3 region: CASSLVVGVQPQHF. CDR3 nucleotide sequence: TGTGCCAGCAGTTTAGTGGTGGGGGTTCAGCCCCAGCATTTT.

This clonotype has at least ten counts. The chain combines TRBV29-1 with TRBJ2-7, with D possibly called TRBD1 or TRBD2 (6 bases each). V was pared by 3 bases and J by 3 bases, with 15 bases between. CDR1 and CDR2 (germline): SQVTM, ANQGSEA. This CDR3 comprises 14 residues. CDR3 coding DNA: TGCAGCGTTGAGGGGTGGGGGGCGGGCTACGAGCAGTACTTC. This codes for CSVEGWGAGYEQYF.

This clonotype was found many times. The V call is TRBV5-6, the J call TRBJ1-3; D uncertain. The CDR3 is 13 residues long. The ends were cut back, 4 bases at V and 6 bases at J, with 11 bases in the middle. Germline CDR1 SGHDT, CDR2 YYEEEE. The DNA of the CDR3 is TGTGCCAGCAGCCCAGTGTCAGCAAACACCATATATTTT. Protein product: CASSPVSANTIYF.

The table lists this clonotype with many counts. This chain joins TRBV29-1 and TRBJ2-7; a weak D match, TRBD1 (6 bases). V lost 4 bases and J lost 2, with 12 bases in between. Germline loops: CDR1 SQVTM, CDR2 ANQGSEA. CDR3 size: 13 residues. The CDR3 DNA is TGCAGCGTTGGGGGGCCCCGCACCTACGAGCAGTACTTC. Protein: CSVGGPRTYEQYF.

Concerning this clonotype: No DNA is shown, since the ends of the CDR3 on it are uncertain; the CDR3 is the one TCRdb lists. The rearrangement joins TRBV5-1 to TRBJ2-2; the table's D call, TRBD1, was not checked against the DNA. Germline loops: CDR1 SGHRS, CDR2 YFSETQ. The CDR3 spans 17 residues, counting both ends. The CDR3 is CASSLAPGANTGELFFF.

This chain joins TRBV5-6 and TRBJ2-1; tentative D call: TRBD1 (6 bases). Germline assignment: CDR1 SGHDT and CDR2 YYEEEE. The CDR3 covers 14 residues. Trimming took off 4 bases at V and 7 bases at J, with 15 bases between the two ends. For the CDR3, the DNA is TGTGCCAGCAGCCGCTTCGGACAGTTTAATGAGCAGTTCTTC. This sequence encodes CASSRFGQFNEQFF.

This clonotype was recorded at least ten times. This sequence joins TRBV29-1 and TRBJ2-7, with 9 bases aligning to TRBD1. CDR1 and CDR2 (germline): SQVTM, ANQGSEA. This CDR3 comprises 13 residues. V was pared by 7 bases and J by 4 bases, with 8 bases of the junction left unmatched. CDR3 residues: CSARGQGWYEQYF. As DNA, the CDR3 is TGCAGCGCACGGGGACAGGGTTGGTACGAGCAGTACTTC.

Concerning this clonotype itself: With a far larger clone one base away, a read error is the likely cause. This chain connects TRBV6-1 to TRBJ2-3; D is perhaps TRBD1 (6 bases). CDR1 is MNHNS and CDR2 is SASEGT in the germline V gene. There are 14 residues in the CDR3. The CDR3 spells CTSSYRTGSDTQYF. The CDR3, as DNA: TGTACCAGCAGTTACCGAACAGGGTCAGATACGCAGTATTTT.

CDR3 protein: CASSSDVGGTQYF. CDR3 in DNA: TGTGCCAGCTCCTCGGACGTCGGCGGGACCCAGTACTTC. The chain links TRBV18 to TRBJ2-5; D is unclear. V lost 6 bases to trimming and J lost 7 bases, with 15 bases between them. This CDR3 region has 13 residues. The V gene's germline CDR1 is KGHSH and CDR2 LQKENI.

In the case of this clonotype: Relative to the germline gene, one junction end is altered; a read error may explain this. This chain links TRBV28 with TRBJ2-7, with D possibly matching TRBD2 (5 bases). The CDR3 covers 12 residues. CDR1 and CDR2 (germline): MDHEN, SYDVKM. The CDR3 protein is CATSGYTGELYF. CDR3 nucleotides: TGTGCCACCTCAGGTTACACCGGGGAGCTGTACTTC.

In the case of this clonotype: It is likely a read error: a sequence one base away is far more abundant. V is TRBV26 and J is TRBJ1-3; the table gives TRBD1 as D, unverified against the DNA. TRBV26 is termed a pseudogene. The CDR3 length is 14 residues. The CDR3 DNA reads TGTGCCAGCAGGGGGACACTCTCTGGAAACACCATATATTTT. Translated, it gives CASRGTLSGNTIYF.

This rearrangement joins TRBV20-1 to TRBJ2-1, with 8 bases fitting TRBD2. CDR1 is DFQATT, CDR2 SNEGSKA, per germline (reference sequence). This CDR3 contains 14 residues. Trimming at V came to 6 bases and at J to 5 bases, leaving 9 bases not matched to a gene. The CDR3 DNA sequence: TGCAGTGCCACACTAGCGGCGGTACACAATGAGCAGTTCTTC. It yields the protein CSATLAAVHNEQFF.

Many counts were recorded for this clonotype. The V call is TRBV20-1, the J call TRBJ2-5; 12 nucleotides match TRBD2. Germline values: CDR1 DFQATT, CDR2 SNEGSKA (reference sequence). J lost 5 bases, V lost 4 bases, and 11 bases had no gene match. This CDR3 region has 16 residues. For the CDR3, the DNA is TGCAGTGCTACACCCGGACTAGCGGGGCCAGGGGAGACCCAGTACTTC. Residues: CSATPGLAGPGETQYF.

The chain employs TRBV10-1 and TRBJ2-3; TRBD2 aligns across 9 bases. Germline trimming cut 6 bases from V and 0 bases from J; bases unmatched to any gene: 10. This CDR3 is built from 17 residues. Per germline, CDR1 WNHNN and CDR2 SYGVQD (reference sequence). CDR3 region: CASSLDARGGSTDTQYF. CDR3 sequence (DNA): TGCGCCAGCAGCCTTGATGCGCGGGGGGGAAGCACAGATACGCAGTATTTT.

This clonotype has ten or more counts. This chain connects TRBV5-4 to TRBJ1-2; TRBD1 might be the D (5 bases). The germline V gene encodes CDR1 SGHNT and CDR2 YYREEE (reference sequence). The V and J ends lost 2 bases and 6 bases respectively, with 14 bases between them. The CDR3 extends over 14 amino acids. CDR3 region: CASSFGGEVNGYTF. DNA for the CDR3: TGTGCCAGCAGCTTTGGAGGGGAAGTTAATGGCTACACCTTC.